These T cell receptor beta chains were read from a single sample in a study of control samples from healthy donors and cancer patients. Using immunoSEQ multiplex PCR, the repertoire was profiled, and TCRdb retains in-frame clones only, with some absent. Of roughly 170,000 clones in the sample, approximately 92% are singletons; the top ten hold 4.1%. Sequenced: blood. These TCRs come from a woman aged 55-69 years in good health. The CDR3 runs from the conserved cysteine through the conserved F or W. Fields, in order: clone size, J gene, D gene, V gene, CDR3 length, CDR3 DNA, CDR3 protein. D genes are given only for firm matches. Clone size is given for some rows only: seen once, a few or many times, or a class if the clone is expanded.

-,TRBJ2-2,-,TRBV15,15,TGTGCCACCAGCATCCTCCAGGCAAACACCGGGGAGCTGTTTTTT,CATSILQANTGELFF
-,TRBJ2-4,-,TRBV9,15,TGTGCCAGCAGCGTGACAGGATTCTCTGGAAACATTCAGTACTTC,CASSVTGFSGNIQYF
-,TRBJ1-1,-,TRBV7-9,16,TGTGCCAGCAGCTCCCAGTTTGGGGGCGGAGAGGTTGAAGCTTTCTTT,CASSSQFGGGEVEAFF
-,TRBJ1-1,-,TRBV6-6,17,TGTGCCAGCGGTCGGGTTTGGGGGGCCGTGGGTGACACTGAAGCTTTCTTT,CASGRVWGAVGDTEAFF
-,TRBJ2-7,-,TRBV15,17,TGTGCCACCAGCAGGGGGCAGGGGCGGGGGAGGATAGACGAGCAGTACTTC,CATSRGQGRGRIDEQYF
-,TRBJ1-3,-,TRBV28,16,TGTGCCAGCAGTCATGGGCTACTGCATGCTGGAAACACCATATATTTT,CASSHGLLHAGNTIYF
few,TRBJ1-6,-,TRBV9,15,TGTGCCAGCAGCCTCCGGGGGGGCTTGAATTCACCCCTCCACTTT,CASSLRGGLNSPLHF
-,TRBJ1-5,-,TRBV5-6,14,TGTGCCAGCAGCTTGGCGGGGGCAGGGCAGCCCCAGCATTTT,CASSLAGAGQPQHF
-,TRBJ2-5,TRBD1,TRBV6-6,16,TGTGCCAGCAGTCCGAATGGGGGGACAGGTCAAGAGACCCAGTACTTC,CASSPNGGTGQETQYF
-,TRBJ1-4,-,TRBV6-1,16,TGTGCCAGCAGTGCCCAACGAACAGGGTCAGGTGAAAAACTGTTTTTT,CASSAQRTGSGEKLFF
-,TRBJ1-3,-,TRBV7-8,16,TGTGCCAGCAGCTTAGCGCGGCTAAGCTCTGGAAACACCATATATTTT,CASSLARLSSGNTIYF
-,TRBJ2-5,-,TRBV29-1,15,TGCAGCGCAGCACCGTCGACTGTAACCGGGGAGACCCAGTACTTC,CSAAPSTVTGETQYF
-,TRBJ2-1,-,TRBV6-5,15,TGTGCCAGCAGTTACTCGGGAGCGACCTTCCATGAGCAGTTCTTC,CASSYSGATFHEQFF
-,TRBJ1-5,-,TRBV4-1,15,TGCGCCAGCAGCCACAACCCACTTAGCAATCAGCCCCAGCATTTT,CASSHNPLSNQPQHF
once,TRBJ1-5,TRBD1,TRBV27,18,TGTGCCAGCAGTTTAGCCCGCCCAGGGCAGGGGGACTATCAGCCCCAGCATTTT,CASSLARPGQGDYQPQHF
-,TRBJ1-2,-,TRBV5-1,15,TGCGCCAGCAGCGAAGACGTTTTGGTTCCTTATGGCTACACCTTC,CASSEDVLVPYGYTF
-,TRBJ2-2,TRBD1,TRBV2,17,TGTGCCACAGCAAGTTTTGGGGCAGGGGGCAGCACCGGGGAGCTGTTTTTT,CATASFGAGGSTGELFF
once,TRBJ2-5,-,TRBV7-8,20,TGTGCCAGCAGCTTAGGGTGTCCGGGGTCCGTCGGTAACTGTGGGGAGACCCAGTACTTC,CASSLGCPGSVGNCGETQYF
-,TRBJ2-3,TRBD2,TRBV7-9,15,TGTGCCAGCAGCTATCTAGCGGGGGGCACAGATACGCAGTATTTT,CASSYLAGGTDTQYF
-,TRBJ1-4,-,TRBV18,15,TGTGCCAGCTCAGAGGGGACTGGTCGAAACGAAAAACTGTTTTTT,CASSEGTGRNEKLFF
-,TRBJ2-1,-,TRBV4-1,14,TGCGCCAGCAGCCAAGAGCAACCCCGCAATGAGCAGTTCTTC,CASSQEQPRNEQFF
-,TRBJ1-2,TRBD1,TRBV7-9,15,TGTGCCAGCAGCGCCTCCGGGACAGGGGGACATGGCTACACCTTC,CASSASGTGGHGYTF
-,TRBJ2-2,TRBD1,TRBV24-1,15,TGTGCCACCAGTGATGACAGGGTGAACACCGGGGAGCTGTTTTTT,CATSDDRVNTGELFF
-,TRBJ2-2,TRBD1,TRBV23-1,15,TGCGCCAGCAGTCAATGTACGGACAGGGCCGGGGAGCTGTTTTTT,CASSQCTDRAGELFF
-,TRBJ1-3,TRBD1,TRBV27,19,TGTGCCAGCAGTAGCGCCGGGACAGGGAATTTTGGCTCTGGAAACACCATATATTTT,CASSSAGTGNFGSGNTIYF
-,TRBJ1-2,-,TRBV19,14,TGTGCCAGTAGCGGACCCGGACTTAACTATGGCTACACCTTC,CASSGPGLNYGYTF
-,TRBJ1-5,-,TRBV7-6,13,TGTGCCAGCAGCTTGGGGAGGGATCAGCCCCAGCATTTT,CASSLGRDQPQHF
-,TRBJ1-1,-,TRBV20-1,11,TGCAGTGCTAGAGGGAGGGGTGAAGCTTTCTTT,CSARGRGEAFF
-,TRBJ2-1,TRBD2,TRBV7-7,14,TGTGCCAGCAGCTCCGGGACTAGCGGTACTGAGCAGTTCTTC,CASSSGTSGTEQFF
-,TRBJ2-3,-,TRBV15,12,TGTGCCACCGGGGTAAACACAGATACGCAGTATTTT,CATGVNTDTQYF
-,TRBJ2-7,-,TRBV9,14,TGTGCCAGCAGCGTAGGCCTGGACGTGGTTGAGCAGTACTTC,CASSVGLDVVEQYF
-,TRBJ1-1,-,TRBV27,14,TGTGCCAGCAGTTCCCGGGAGTCGAACACTGAAGCTTTCTTT,CASSSRESNTEAFF
few,TRBJ2-5,TRBD2,TRBV7-2,15,TGTGCCAGCAGCGTGCGGCTAGCGGATCAAGAGACCCAGTACTTC,CASSVRLADQETQYF
once,TRBJ1-1,-,TRBV7-9,13,TGTGCCAGCAGCCTACGGGACGAGACTGAAGCTTTCTTT,CASSLRDETEAFF
-,TRBJ2-2,-,TRBV20-1,13,TGCAGTGCTAGTGCGGGGGCGACCGGGGAGCTGTTTTTT,CSASAGATGELFF
-,TRBJ1-1,-,TRBV7-2,16,TGTGCCAGCAGCCCCCAGAGGGGGGGGTTGGGCACTGAAGCTTTCTTT,CASSPQRGGLGTEAFF
-,TRBJ2-2,TRBD2,TRBV11-2,16,TGTGCCAGCAGCCTCGGACTAGCGGGGGCAACCGGGGAGCTGTTTTTT,CASSLGLAGATGELFF
-,TRBJ1-1,TRBD1,TRBV6-5,13,TGTGCCAGCACGGACAGGGTGAACACTGAAGCTTTCTTT,CASTDRVNTEAFF
-,TRBJ1-3,-,TRBV6-6,14,TGTGCCAGCAGTTCCCCGGGCCTCGGTAACACCATATATTTT,CASSSPGLGNTIYF
-,TRBJ1-3,-,TRBV11-3,15,TGTGCCAGCAGCTTAGTTGGGGCTCGTGGAAACACCATATATTTT,CASSLVGARGNTIYF
-,TRBJ1-1,-,TRBV5-1,14,TGCGCCAGCAGCTTGGGCGGTACGAACACTGAAGCTTTCTTT,CASSLGGTNTEAFF
-,TRBJ1-1,-,TRBV5-1,15,TGCGCCAGCAGACTCAACTTCAGGGTGAACACTGAAGCTTTCTTT,CASRLNFRVNTEAFF
-,TRBJ1-2,TRBD1,TRBV5-1,14,TGCGCCAGCAGTGCGGGTCAGGGGGGCTATGGCTACACCTTC,CASSAGQGGYGYTF
-,TRBJ1-1,-,TRBV7-2,14,TGTGCCAGCAGCCCCGTCAGGGGAAGGACTGAAGCTTTCTTT,CASSPVRGRTEAFF
-,TRBJ1-4,TRBD1,TRBV27,17,TGTGCCAGCAGTCTGAGACAGGGCGGTACCGTTAATGAAAAACTGTTTTTT,CASSLRQGGTVNEKLFF
-,TRBJ1-1,-,TRBV19,13,TGTGCCAGTACCCAAACATGGAACACTGAAGCTTTCTTT,CASTQTWNTEAFF
-,TRBJ1-2,-,TRBV6-5,14,TGTGCCAGCAGTTCTATGACCTCTAACTATGGCTACACCTTC,CASSSMTSNYGYTF
-,TRBJ1-4,-,TRBV11-2,15,TGTGCCAGCAGCTCCTACATTACAACTAATGAAAAACTGTTTTTT,CASSSYITTNEKLFF
once,TRBJ1-3,-,TRBV5-1,14,TGCGCCAGTTGCATGGGGAGCTCTGGAAACACCATATATTTT,CASCMGSSGNTIYF